Following are 27 T cell receptor beta chains from one sample sequenced in a study of T cell responses to AZD1222 COVID-19 vaccine. The protocol was immunoSEQ multiplex PCR, while the TCRdb copy is restricted to in-frame clones and leaves out a portion. The sample lists about 73,000 clones; roughly 87% were seen once. Sequences were derived from peripheral blood, sampled 28 days after the second AZD1222 dose. The receptors shown here come from an adult who received the AZD1222 COVID-19 vaccine.

The CDR3 coding sequence is TGTGCCAGCAGCGGTCGACAAGAAGCCTCCTACGAGCAGTACTTC. Translating gives CASSGRQEASYEQYF. The V and J genes are TRBV7-9 and TRBJ2-7; D is unclear. The germline V gene encodes CDR1 SEHNR and CDR2 FQNEAQ (reference sequence). The CDR3 is 15 amino acids. Trimming removed 5 bases at V and 0 bases at J, with 14 bases between.

The chain is built from TRBV19 and TRBJ1-5; maybe TRBD1 (6 bases). This CDR3 has 20 amino acids. Between the trimmed V and J ends, which lost 4 bases and 0 bases, there was a span of 25 bases. Per germline, CDR1 LNHDA and CDR2 SQIVND (reference sequence). The CDR3 sequence: CASSTRGGRSSSYSNQPQHF. The CDR3 region has the DNA TGTGCCAGTAGTACCCGCGGGGGCAGGTCCTCCAGTTATAGCAATCAGCCCCAGCATTTT.

CDR3 amino acids: CASRLPGQGEKLFF. The CDR3, as DNA: TGTGCCAGCAGGCTCCCGGGACAGGGGGAAAAACTGTTTTTT. The J gene is TRBJ1-4, the V gene TRBV6-6, with TRBD1 identical over 10 bases. This CDR3 has 14 residues. The J segment lost 8 bases and the V segment lost 6 bases, leaving 6 bases of the junction unmatched. The germline V gene encodes CDR1 MNHNY and CDR2 SVGAGI (reference sequence).

The chain uses TRBV12-3 or TRBV12-4 and TRBJ2-3, with D possibly TRBD1 on 6 matching bases. V was pared by 5 bases and J by 7 bases, with 13 bases between. The CDR3 is 13 residues long. The CDR3 bases are TGTGCCAGCAGTGCTTACAGGGAAAATACGCAGTATTTT. Translating gives CASSAYRENTQYF.

The table lists this clone with a count of one. Its ends do not fully match the called genes, so a read error is possible. The chain employs TRBV12-3 or TRBV12-4 and TRBJ2-3; a weak D match, TRBD2 (7 bases). There are 13 residues in the CDR3. The CDR3 sequence: CASTRGGAIPRDF. The CDR3 DNA is TGTGCCAGCACTCGAGGGGGGGCCATACCAAGGGATTTT.

This clone was seen once. The CDR3 reads CASRETSGRPDTQYF. The CDR3 DNA is TGTGCCAGCAGGGAGACTAGCGGGAGGCCAGATACGCAGTATTTT. The chain links TRBV5-6 to TRBJ2-3; TRBD2 agrees at 13 bases. The junction had 4 bases not matched to a gene; V was cut back by 5 bases and J by 4 bases. In germline, CDR1 is SGHDT, CDR2 YYEEEE. There are 15 residues in the CDR3.

This rearrangement joins TRBV11-2 to TRBJ2-5, with 15 bases identical to TRBD2. V shed 0 bases and J 1 base; nucleotides not matched to a gene: 9. CDR3 length: 20 residues. Germline loops: CDR1 SGHAT, CDR2 FQNNGV. CDR3 loop: CASSLEGLAGGRGSQETQYF. The CDR3 coding sequence is TGTGCCAGCAGCTTAGAGGGACTAGCGGGGGGCCGGGGCTCCCAAGAGACCCAGTACTTC. Full variable domain (remainder filled in from reference TRBV11-2 and TRBJ2-5): EAGVAQSPRYKIIEKRQSVAFWCNPISGHATLYWYQQILGQGPKLLIQFQNNGVVDDSQLPKDRFSAERLKGVDSTLKIQPAKLEDSAVYLCASSLEGLAGGRGSQETQYFGPGTRLLVL.

The chain carries TRBV18 and TRBJ1-6; D is uncertain. The germline V and J ends were trimmed by 6 bases and 1 base, with 13 bases remaining between them. The CDR3 is 16 residues long. The germline V gene encodes CDR1 KGHSH and CDR2 LQKENI. Here the CDR3 reads CASSIGVRSYNSPLHF. The DNA for the CDR3 is TGTGCCAGCTCCATCGGGGTAAGGTCCTATAATTCACCCCTCCACTTT.

This chain joins TRBV11-3 and TRBJ2-2; D possibly corresponds to TRBD2 (5 bases). The germline V gene has CDR1 SGHNT and CDR2 YENEEA. V shed 5 bases and J shed 6 bases, with 10 bases lying between them. There are 13 residues in the CDR3. The CDR3 loop reads CASSRGYSGELFF. The CDR3 DNA follows: TGTGCCAGCAGCCGGGGATACTCCGGGGAGCTGTTTTTT.

This clone was seen once. This chain connects TRBV10-3 to TRBJ2-5; D gene uncertain. The CDR3 sequence is 15 residues long. Trimming shortened V by 2 bases and J by 0 bases, and 10 bases separated the two germline ends. The germline gives CDR1 ENHRY, CDR2 SYGVKD. The CDR3 region has the DNA TGTGCCATCAGTGAGGGTGGTGGGGACCAAGAGACCCAGTACTTC. Its protein product is CAISEGGGDQETQYF.

The V and J genes are TRBV15 and TRBJ2-7; D is possibly TRBD1 or TRBD2 (5 bases each). Germline values: CDR1 LNHNV, CDR2 YYDKDF (reference sequence). Trimming took 1 base from V and 4 from J, leaving 8 bases between them. The CDR3 runs 13 residues. The DNA for the CDR3 is TGTGCCACCAGCAGAGGGGACCGGTACGAGCAGTACGTC. It specifies CATSRGDRYEQYV.

This sequence joins TRBV7-6 and TRBJ2-2; D ambiguous. V gave up 2 bases and J gave up 8 bases, with 9 bases separating them. The CDR3 runs 13 residues. Germline CDR1 is SGHVS and CDR2 is FNYEAQ. CDR3 protein: CASSLPPTGELFF. CDR3 coding DNA: TGTGCCAGCAGCTTACCCCCAACGGGGGAGCTGTTTTTT.

The CDR3 loop reads CASSPQLTGRNTEAFF. The CDR3 DNA is TGTGCCAGCAGCCCCCAATTGACAGGGAGGAACACTGAAGCTTTCTTT. This chain joins TRBV9 and TRBJ1-1, with 7 bases aligning to TRBD1. V dropped 4 bases and J dropped 1; count of bases not matched to a gene: 10. This CDR3 is built from 16 residues. CDR1 and CDR2 (germline): SGDLS, YYNGEE.

The chain has TRBV18 and TRBJ2-1; tentatively, D is TRBD2 (6 bases). This CDR3 region has 16 residues. With 3 bases removed from V and 7 bases from J, the gap between germline ends came to 19 bases. Per the germline V gene, CDR1 is KGHSH and CDR2 is LQKENI. CDR3 sequence: CASSPVRGGGRNEQFF. The CDR3 DNA follows: TGTGCCAGCTCACCGGTACGTGGTGGAGGGAGGAATGAGCAGTTCTTC.

The chain has TRBV28 and TRBJ2-5; 7 bases agree with TRBD2. V trimming: 6 bases; J trimming: 1 base; junction bases outside the gene matches: 11. The CDR3 has 16 residues. The germline CDR1 and CDR2 sequences are MDHEN and SYDVKM. In DNA form, the CDR3 reads TGTGCCAGCAGCCATTCCGGGGGGATAGGCCAAGAGACCCAGTACTTC. Encoded protein: CASSHSGGIGQETQYF.

The chain recombines TRBV9 with TRBJ2-2; maybe TRBD1 (6 bases). This CDR3 contains 15 residues. Trimming cost V 0 bases and J 1 base, with 7 bases left between them. Germline CDR1 reads SGDLS; CDR2 reads YYNGEE. The CDR3 spells CASSVAGVNTGELFF. In DNA, the CDR3 is TGTGCCAGCAGCGTAGCAGGGGTGAACACCGGGGAGCTGTTTTTT. Supplemented by reference TRBV9 and TRBJ2-2, the full variable domain reads DSGVTQTPKHLITATGQRVTLRCSPRSGDLSVYWYQQSLDQGLQFLIQYYNGEERAKGNILERFSAQQFPDLHSELNLSSLELGDSALYFCASSVAGVNTGELFFGEGSRLTVL.

This sequence joins TRBV30 and TRBJ1-2; TRBD1 aligns across 9 bases. V lost 4 bases to trimming and J lost 3 bases; unmatched junction nucleotides: 18. Germline V gene sequence: CDR1 GTSNPN, CDR2 SVGIG (reference sequence). This CDR3 region has 18 residues. The CDR3 spells CAWNRPWTGAALDYGYTF. CDR3 sequence (DNA): TGTGCCTGGAACCGACCGTGGACAGGGGCCGCCTTAGACTATGGCTACACCTTC. The variable domain in full, with the rest retrieved from reference TRBV30 and TRBJ1-2, is SQTIHQWPATLVQPVGSPLSLECTVEGTSNPNLYWYRQAAGRGLQLLFYSVGIGQISSEVPQNLSASRPQDRQFILSSKKLLLSDSGFYLCAWNRPWTGAALDYGYTFGSGTRLTVV.

This clone was counted once. The V call is TRBV5-1, the J call TRBJ2-1, with D perhaps matching TRBD1 (6 bases). Per germline, CDR1 SGHRS and CDR2 YFSETQ. Trimming took 2 bases from V and 6 from J, leaving 12 bases between them. The CDR3 consists of 14 residues. CDR3 residues: CASSFRQAFNEQFF. CDR3 sequence (DNA): TGCGCCAGCAGCTTCCGACAGGCCTTCAATGAGCAGTTCTTC. The full variable domain, in which reference TRBV5-1 and TRBJ2-1 provide the parts outside the CDR3, is KAGVTQTPRYLIKTRGQQVTLSCSPISGHRSVSWYQQTPGQGLQFLFEYFSETQRNKGNFPGRFSGRQFSNSRSEMNVSTLELGDSALYLCASSFRQAFNEQFFGPGTRLTVL.

J is TRBJ1-2 and V is TRBV4-2; D gene ambiguous. The CDR3 runs to 12 residues. From germline, CDR1 is LGHNA and CDR2 YNFKEQ. V was pared by 1 base and J by 5 bases, with 5 bases between. This CDR3 is CASSQGVYGYTF. CDR3 DNA sequence: TGTGCCAGCAGCCAAGGGGTGTATGGCTACACCTTC.

This clone was detected once. The V gene is TRBV27, the J gene TRBJ1-1, with D possibly matching TRBD1 (5 bases). Trimming took off 1 base at V and 5 bases at J, with 11 bases between the two ends. The CDR3 loop spans 14 amino acids. Germline CDR1 MNHEY, CDR2 SMNVEV (reference sequence). As DNA, the CDR3 is TGTGCCAGCAGTTTATTCAGGGAAGGAACTGAAGCTTTCTTT. This gives the protein CASSLFREGTEAFF.

The J gene is TRBJ2-1, the V gene TRBV5-1; the D call may be TRBD1 or TRBD2 (6 bases each). V was trimmed by 3 bases and J by 10 bases, leaving 17 bases between them. The germline gives CDR1 SGHRS, CDR2 YFSETQ. CDR3 length: 14 residues. The CDR3 loop is CASSSGGAGTEQFF. The CDR3 nucleotides are TGCGCCAGCAGCTCCGGTGGGGCGGGGACAGAGCAGTTCTTC.

This chain connects TRBV6-2 or TRBV6-3 to TRBJ2-2; D remains ambiguous. CDR3 length equals 14 residues. Looked up from germline, CDR1 is MNHEY and CDR2 is SVGEGT. V gave up 2 bases and J gave up 5 bases, with 9 bases separating them. The CDR3 nucleotides are TGTGCCAGCAGTTACATGGCGTATACCGGGGAGCTGTTTTTT. Its protein product is CASSYMAYTGELFF.

The rearrangement links TRBV24-1 to TRBJ1-6, with D maybe TRBD1 (6 bases). Trimming took 6 bases from V and 10 from J, leaving 12 bases between them. Looked up from germline, CDR1 is KGHDR and CDR2 is SFDVKD. This CDR3 is built from 13 residues. The CDR3 coding sequence is TGTGCCACCAGTTATGGAAGGGGGTCACCCCTCCACTTT. This translates into CATSYGRGSPLHF.

CDR3 loop: CASGNSNQPQHF. CDR3 bases: TGTGCCAGCGGAAATAGCAATCAGCCCCAGCATTTT. The rearrangement links TRBV12-3 or TRBV12-4 to TRBJ1-5; D not resolved. This CDR3 is 12 amino acids long. Trimming removed 8 bases at V and 0 bases at J, with 5 bases between.

This chain links TRBV3-1 (or the pseudogene TRBV3-2) with TRBJ1-2; D remains ambiguous. Germline loops: CDR1 LGHDT, CDR2 YNNKEL (reference sequence). V gave up 1 base and J gave up 6 bases, with 12 bases separating them. The CDR3 is made up of 14 amino acids. CDR3 sequence reads: CASSQVSQTHGYTF. The CDR3 bases are TGTGCCAGCAGCCAAGTGAGCCAGACCCATGGCTACACCTTC.

This chain joins TRBV6-6 and TRBJ2-1; no reliable D call. CDR1 is MNHNY, CDR2 SVGAGI, per germline (reference sequence). The CDR3 contains 16 residues. Between the trimmed V and J ends, which lost 5 bases and 0 bases, there was a span of 14 bases. CDR3 DNA sequence: TGTGCCAGCAGTCGTACCCCTCTACTCTCCTACAATGAGCAGTTCTTC. It encodes CASSRTPLLSYNEQFF.

The chain couples TRBV11-2 to TRBJ1-1; 11 nucleotides align to TRBD1. The CDR3 sequence is 18 residues long. V lost 5 bases, J lost 3 bases, and 14 bases stayed unmatched. Looked up from germline, CDR1 is SGHAT and CDR2 is FQNNGV. This CDR3 is CASSDPSGTGGEDTEAFF. For the CDR3, the DNA is TGTGCCAGCAGCGACCCATCCGGGACAGGGGGTGAGGACACTGAAGCTTTCTTT. Full variable domain (missing parts from reference TRBV11-2 and TRBJ1-1): EAGVAQSPRYKIIEKRQSVAFWCNPISGHATLYWYQQILGQGPKLLIQFQNNGVVDDSQLPKDRFSAERLKGVDSTLKIQPAKLEDSAVYLCASSDPSGTGGEDTEAFFGQGTRLTVV.